This note documents a single T cell receptor beta chain sequence. The data were taken from a study of sequential checkpoint blockade in melanoma. Looking at the study overall: Each arm's sequence ended with maintenance nivolumab.

Trimming left V 0 bases short and J 3 bases short, with 12 bases between. The CDR3 consists of 15 residues. The germline V gene encodes CDR1 SGHTS and CDR2 YDEGEE. Treatment denoted: randomized to nivolumab then ipilimumab (arm A) or the reverse (arm B). DNA-damaging chemotherapy had not been given to any patient beforehand. Live CD3+CD8+ CD19− CD56− cells were sorted from PBMCs. Only in-frame clones appear in the TCRdb table, and some are missing; sequencing was by immunoSEQ multiplex PCR. The top ten hold 20% to 25% of the sample, which has 18,000 or so clones, roughly 72% seen once. Sequenced material: CD8+ T cells sorted from blood (inferred from file names), taken from a patient given nivolumab and ipilimumab in sequence. The V and J genes are TRBV5-8 and TRBJ2-5, with D perhaps matching TRBD1 (5 bases). This clonotype was sampled from a human donor with melanoma. CDR3 region: CASSLGQIAKETQYF. The CDR3 DNA reads TGTGCCAGCAGCTTGGGACAGATAGCAAAAGAGACCCAGTACTTC.